A selection of T cell receptor beta chains follows, all from one sample in a study of T cell clonotyping in hematopoietic cell transplantation. Profiling relied on immunoSEQ multiplex PCR, and the TCRdb table lists in-frame clones only, not all of them. The table shows tens of thousands of clones, with about 92% occurring only once. Specimen: peripheral blood mononuclear cells, collected before stem cell transplant. The receptors were sampled from a man aged 45-65 years with acute myeloid leukemia. Some clones in this sample may be carry-over from other donors' samples. CDR3s include the opening cysteine and the closing phenylalanine or tryptophan. Fields, in order: D gene, clone size, V gene, J gene, CDR3 protein, CDR3 DNA. A D gene is named only where the DNA matches it firmly. Expanded clones are given a class, and other clones once, few, many or no size at all.

D gene: .; clone size: .; V gene: TRBV30; J gene: TRBJ1-1; CDR3 protein: CAWMMVGGKTEAFF; CDR3 DNA: TGTGCCTGGATGATGGTAGGGGGGAAAACTGAAGCTTTCTTT
D gene: .; clone size: .; V gene: TRBV15; J gene: TRBJ1-5; CDR3 protein: CATSGGSGGARNQPQHF; CDR3 DNA: TGTGCCACCAGCGGTGGAAGCGGGGGTGCGCGCAATCAGCCCCAGCATTTT
D gene: TRBD2; clone size: .; V gene: TRBV6-1; J gene: TRBJ2-1; CDR3 protein: CASSDVAGLASGEQFF; CDR3 DNA: TGTGCCAGCAGTGACGTAGCGGGACTAGCCTCCGGGGAGCAGTTCTTC
D gene: .; clone size: few; V gene: TRBV6-5; J gene: TRBJ2-2; CDR3 protein: CASSYSGNTGELFF; CDR3 DNA: TGTGCCAGCAGTTACTCGGGGAACACCGGGGAGCTGTTTTTT
D gene: TRBD2; clone size: .; V gene: TRBV5-8; J gene: TRBJ2-7; CDR3 protein: CASSRQRGLPSYEQYF; CDR3 DNA: TGTGCCAGCAGCAGACAGCGGGGGCTCCCCTCCTACGAGCAGTACTTC
D gene: TRBD1; clone size: once; V gene: TRBV6-5; J gene: TRBJ2-2; CDR3 protein: CASSRDRVNTGELFF; CDR3 DNA: TGTGCCAGCAGTCGGGACAGGGTTAACACCGGGGAGCTGTTTTTT
D gene: TRBD2; clone size: .; V gene: TRBV13; J gene: TRBJ2-5; CDR3 protein: CASSLGRGGFGTQYF; CDR3 DNA: TGTGCCAGCAGCTTAGGCCGGGGGGGCTTTGGGACCCAGTACTTC
D gene: TRBD2; clone size: .; V gene: TRBV30; J gene: TRBJ2-5; CDR3 protein: CAWSGGAGEETQYF; CDR3 DNA: TGTGCCTGGAGCGGGGGGGCCGGAGAAGAGACCCAGTACTTC
D gene: TRBD1; clone size: .; V gene: TRBV11-2; J gene: TRBJ2-5; CDR3 protein: CASSLQGVRETQYF; CDR3 DNA: TGTGCCAGCAGCCTACAGGGGGTAAGGGAGACCCAGTACTTC
D gene: .; clone size: once; V gene: TRBV20-1; J gene: TRBJ1-2; CDR3 protein: CSARHSYGYTF; CDR3 DNA: TGCAGTGCTAGACATTCATATGGCTACACCTTC
D gene: .; clone size: once; V gene: TRBV2; J gene: TRBJ2-7; CDR3 protein: CASSMRGYEQYF; CDR3 DNA: TGTGCCAGCAGTATGAGGGGCTACGAGCAGTACTTC
D gene: .; clone size: .; V gene: TRBV2; J gene: TRBJ2-5; CDR3 protein: CASTFGETQYF; CDR3 DNA: TGTGCCAGCACCTTTGGGGAGACCCAGTACTTC
D gene: .; clone size: .; V gene: TRBV19; J gene: TRBJ1-1; CDR3 protein: CASSIEPGGYGTEAFF; CDR3 DNA: TGTGCCAGTAGTATAGAACCCGGAGGGTATGGCACTGAAGCTTTCTTT
D gene: .; clone size: .; V gene: TRBV7-2; J gene: TRBJ2-2; CDR3 protein: CASSQQGSGELFF; CDR3 DNA: TGTGCCAGCAGCCAACAGGGTTCCGGGGAGCTGTTTTTT
D gene: .; clone size: .; V gene: TRBV7-8; J gene: TRBJ1-4; CDR3 protein: CASSLSETTGKLFF; CDR3 DNA: TGTGCCAGCAGCTTATCTGAGACTACCGGAAAACTGTTTTTT
D gene: .; clone size: .; V gene: TRBV28; J gene: TRBJ2-5; CDR3 protein: CASRRGYSETQYF; CDR3 DNA: TGTGCCAGCAGAAGGGGGTACTCGGAGACCCAGTACTTC
D gene: .; clone size: .; V gene: TRBV7-2; J gene: TRBJ2-1; CDR3 protein: CASSPDWSSYNEQFF; CDR3 DNA: TGTGCCAGCAGTCCTGACTGGAGCTCCTACAATGAGCAGTTCTTC
D gene: TRBD1; clone size: .; V gene: TRBV15; J gene: TRBJ2-7; CDR3 protein: CATSRGDRVYEQYF; CDR3 DNA: TGTGCCACCAGCAGAGGGGACAGGGTCTACGAGCAGTACTTC
D gene: .; clone size: .; V gene: TRBV2; J gene: TRBJ2-5; CDR3 protein: CASSERGIGETQYF; CDR3 DNA: TGTGCCAGCAGTGAACGGGGGATCGGGGAGACCCAGTACTTC
D gene: .; clone size: .; V gene: TRBV2; J gene: TRBJ2-2; CDR3 protein: CASKAYGYTGELFF; CDR3 DNA: TGTGCCAGCAAAGCGTACGGGTACACCGGGGAGCTGTTTTTT
D gene: .; clone size: .; V gene: TRBV25-1; J gene: TRBJ2-5; CDR3 protein: CASSDRGTETQYF; CDR3 DNA: TGTGCCAGCAGTGATCGGGGGACAGAGACCCAGTACTTC
D gene: TRBD2; clone size: .; V gene: TRBV18; J gene: TRBJ2-7; CDR3 protein: CASSPGLAGGIYEQYF; CDR3 DNA: TGTGCCAGCTCACCGGGACTAGCGGGGGGGATCTACGAGCAGTACTTC
D gene: TRBD2; clone size: .; V gene: TRBV4-1; J gene: TRBJ2-1; CDR3 protein: CASSRGSSGRDNEQFF; CDR3 DNA: TGCGCCAGCAGCCGAGGGTCCAGCGGGAGGGACAATGAGCAGTTCTTC
D gene: .; clone size: .; V gene: TRBV10-3; J gene: TRBJ2-5; CDR3 protein: CAISESGTKETQYF; CDR3 DNA: TGTGCCATCAGTGAGTCGGGGACCAAAGAGACCCAGTACTTC
D gene: .; clone size: .; V gene: TRBV11-2; J gene: TRBJ1-6; CDR3 protein: CASSLEAWGMGPLHF; CDR3 DNA: TGTGCCAGCAGCTTAGAGGCTTGGGGGATGGGGCCCCTCCACTTT
D gene: .; clone size: .; V gene: TRBV2; J gene: TRBJ2-7; CDR3 protein: CASSLEIRGEQYF; CDR3 DNA: TGTGCCAGCAGTCTCGAGATTAGAGGGGAGCAGTACTTC
D gene: .; clone size: .; V gene: TRBV30; J gene: TRBJ1-1; CDR3 protein: CAWRPSGRERSEAFF; CDR3 DNA: TGTGCCTGGAGGCCCTCGGGCAGGGAACGAAGTGAAGCTTTCTTT
D gene: .; clone size: .; V gene: TRBV30; J gene: TRBJ2-5; CDR3 protein: CAWSSWGAETQYF; CDR3 DNA: TGTGCCTGGAGTTCGTGGGGGGCGGAGACCCAGTACTTC
D gene: .; clone size: .; V gene: TRBV7-2; J gene: TRBJ2-7; CDR3 protein: CASSSWGTEQYF; CDR3 DNA: TGTGCCAGCAGCTCATGGGGGACAGAGCAGTACTTC
D gene: .; clone size: .; V gene: TRBV6-6; J gene: TRBJ2-7; CDR3 protein: CASSYGIGGEQYF; CDR3 DNA: TGTGCCAGCAGTTACGGAATAGGGGGCGAGCAGTACTTC
D gene: TRBD2; clone size: .; V gene: TRBV14; J gene: TRBJ2-2; CDR3 protein: CASSRRRRGGAGELFF; CDR3 DNA: TGTGCCAGCAGCCGCCGACGGCGGGGGGGCGCCGGGGAGCTGTTTTTT
D gene: .; clone size: .; V gene: TRBV7-9; J gene: TRBJ1-5; CDR3 protein: CASSLEGGINQPQHF; CDR3 DNA: TGTGCCAGCAGCTTAGAGGGGGGGATCAATCAGCCCCAGCATTTT
D gene: TRBD2; clone size: .; V gene: TRBV15; J gene: TRBJ2-2; CDR3 protein: CATSPLAGRPNTGELFF; CDR3 DNA: TGTGCCACCAGTCCACTAGCGGGAAGACCGAACACCGGGGAGCTGTTTTTT
D gene: .; clone size: .; V gene: TRBV19; J gene: TRBJ2-1; CDR3 protein: CASSTGGASYNEQFF; CDR3 DNA: TGTGCCAGTAGTACTGGGGGGGCCTCCTACAATGAGCAGTTCTTC
D gene: TRBD2; clone size: .; V gene: TRBV5-1; J gene: TRBJ2-1; CDR3 protein: CASSSGDYYNEQFF; CDR3 DNA: TGCGCCAGCAGCTCGGGGGACTACTACAATGAGCAGTTCTTC
D gene: TRBD1; clone size: .; V gene: TRBV19; J gene: TRBJ1-2; CDR3 protein: CASRPTGGAYGYTF; CDR3 DNA: TGTGCCAGTAGACCGACAGGGGGCGCATATGGCTACACCTTC
D gene: .; clone size: .; V gene: TRBV28; J gene: TRBJ2-3; CDR3 protein: CASSWGPKRDTQYF; CDR3 DNA: TGTGCCAGCAGTTGGGGCCCGAAGAGAGATACGCAGTATTTT
D gene: TRBD1; clone size: .; V gene: TRBV7-2; J gene: TRBJ2-7; CDR3 protein: CASSEGTGGPYEQYF; CDR3 DNA: TGTGCCAGCAGCGAAGGGACAGGGGGACCCTACGAGCAGTACTTC
D gene: .; clone size: .; V gene: TRBV11-1; J gene: TRBJ2-3; CDR3 protein: CASSPRTQSDTQYF; CDR3 DNA: TGTGCCAGCAGCCCCCGAACACAGTCAGATACGCAGTATTTT
D gene: .; clone size: .; V gene: TRBV30; J gene: TRBJ2-7; CDR3 protein: CAWGGTHEQYF; CDR3 DNA: TGTGCCTGGGGGGGGACGCACGAGCAGTACTTC
D gene: .; clone size: .; V gene: TRBV5-6; J gene: TRBJ2-3; CDR3 protein: CASSLIREISTDTQYF; CDR3 DNA: TGTGCCAGCAGCTTAATCCGGGAAATTAGCACAGATACGCAGTATTTT
D gene: .; clone size: .; V gene: TRBV7-2; J gene: TRBJ2-4; CDR3 protein: CASSTSRDASQYF; CDR3 DNA: TGTGCCAGCAGCACCTCCCGGGACGCCTCTCAGTACTTC
D gene: .; clone size: .; V gene: TRBV6-5; J gene: TRBJ1-1; CDR3 protein: CASSYSARGNTEAFF; CDR3 DNA: TGTGCCAGCAGTTACTCTGCCAGGGGGAACACTGAAGCTTTCTTT
D gene: TRBD2; clone size: .; V gene: TRBV10-1; J gene: TRBJ2-3; CDR3 protein: CASSERRTAGGLTDTQYF; CDR3 DNA: TGCGCCAGCAGTGAGCGTCGGACAGCGGGAGGATTGACAGATACGCAGTATTTT
D gene: .; clone size: once; V gene: TRBV19; J gene: TRBJ1-2; CDR3 protein: CASSIWQNYGYTF; CDR3 DNA: TGTGCCAGTAGTATTTGGCAGAACTATGGCTACACCTTC
D gene: .; clone size: .; V gene: TRBV5-5; J gene: TRBJ1-5; CDR3 protein: CASSYGSNQPQHF; CDR3 DNA: TGTGCCAGCAGCTACGGAAGCAATCAGCCCCAGCATTTT
D gene: .; clone size: .; V gene: TRBV11-2; J gene: TRBJ2-7; CDR3 protein: CASSLTNYEQYF; CDR3 DNA: TGTGCCAGCAGTCTGACTAACTACGAGCAGTACTTC
D gene: .; clone size: .; V gene: TRBV4-2; J gene: TRBJ1-2; CDR3 protein: CASSPSEGTGILANYGYTF; CDR3 DNA: TGTGCCAGCAGCCCCTCGGAGGGGACGGGGATTTTAGCTAACTATGGCTACACCTTC